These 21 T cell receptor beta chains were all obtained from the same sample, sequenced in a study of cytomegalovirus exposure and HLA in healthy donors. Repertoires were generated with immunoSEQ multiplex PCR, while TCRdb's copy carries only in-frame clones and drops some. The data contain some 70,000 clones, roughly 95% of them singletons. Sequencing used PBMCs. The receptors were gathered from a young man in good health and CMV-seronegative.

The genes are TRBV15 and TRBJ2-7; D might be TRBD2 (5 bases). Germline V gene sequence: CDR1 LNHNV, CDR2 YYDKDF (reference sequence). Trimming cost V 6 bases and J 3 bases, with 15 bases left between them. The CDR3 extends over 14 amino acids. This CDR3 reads CATSPELGNYEQYF. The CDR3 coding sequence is TGTGCCACCAGTCCAGAACTAGGAAACTACGAGCAGTACTTC.

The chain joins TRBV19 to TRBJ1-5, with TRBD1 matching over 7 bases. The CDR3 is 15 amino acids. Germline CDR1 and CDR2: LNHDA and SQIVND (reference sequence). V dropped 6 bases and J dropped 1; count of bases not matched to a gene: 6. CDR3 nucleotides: TGTGCCAGTAGCAAACAGGGGAGGAGCAATCAGCCCCAGCATTTT. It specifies CASSKQGRSNQPQHF.

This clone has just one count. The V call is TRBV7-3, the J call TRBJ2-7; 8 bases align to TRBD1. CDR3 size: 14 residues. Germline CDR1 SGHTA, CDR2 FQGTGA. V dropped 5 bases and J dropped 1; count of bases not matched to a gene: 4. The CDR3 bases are TGTGCCAGCAGCCCCGGGACAGGTTCCTACGAGCAGTACTTC. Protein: CASSPGTGSYEQYF.

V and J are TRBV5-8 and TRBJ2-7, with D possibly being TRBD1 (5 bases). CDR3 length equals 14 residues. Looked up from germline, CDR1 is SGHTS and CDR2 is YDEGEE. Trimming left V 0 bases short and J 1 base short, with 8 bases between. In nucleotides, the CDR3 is TGTGCCAGCAGCTTGGGACAGCGATCCTACGAGCAGTACTTC. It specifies CASSLGQRSYEQYF.

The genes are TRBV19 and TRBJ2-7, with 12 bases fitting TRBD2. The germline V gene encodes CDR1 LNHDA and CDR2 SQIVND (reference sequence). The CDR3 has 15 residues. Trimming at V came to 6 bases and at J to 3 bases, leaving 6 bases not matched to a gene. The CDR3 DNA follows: TGTGCCAGTAGCCGACTAGCGGGAGAGTTCTACGAGCAGTACTTC. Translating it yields CASSRLAGEFYEQYF.

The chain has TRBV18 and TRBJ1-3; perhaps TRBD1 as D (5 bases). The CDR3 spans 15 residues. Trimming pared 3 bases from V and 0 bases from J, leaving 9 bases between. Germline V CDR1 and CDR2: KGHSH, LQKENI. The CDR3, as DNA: TGTGCCAGCTCACCCCAGGGTTTCTCTGGAAACACCATATATTTT. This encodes CASSPQGFSGNTIYF.

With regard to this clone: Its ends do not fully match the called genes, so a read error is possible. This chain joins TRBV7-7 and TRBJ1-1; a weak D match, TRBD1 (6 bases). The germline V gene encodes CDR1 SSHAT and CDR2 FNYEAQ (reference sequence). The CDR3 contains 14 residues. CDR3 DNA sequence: TGTGCTAGCAGCCCATGGGCAGGGGTGGCTGAAGCTTTCTTT. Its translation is CASSPWAGVAEAFF.

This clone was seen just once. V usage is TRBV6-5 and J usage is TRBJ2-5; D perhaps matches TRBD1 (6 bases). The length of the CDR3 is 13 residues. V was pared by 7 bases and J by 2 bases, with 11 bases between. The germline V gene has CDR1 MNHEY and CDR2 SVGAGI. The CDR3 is CASIGTKQETQYF. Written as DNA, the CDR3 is TGTGCCAGCATAGGGACAAAACAAGAGACCCAGTACTTC.

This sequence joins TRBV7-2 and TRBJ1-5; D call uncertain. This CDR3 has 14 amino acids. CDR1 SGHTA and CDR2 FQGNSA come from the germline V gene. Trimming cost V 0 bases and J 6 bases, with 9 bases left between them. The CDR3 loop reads CASSLAGSSQPQHF. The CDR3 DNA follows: TGTGCCAGCAGCTTAGCGGGGAGTAGTCAGCCCCAGCATTTT.

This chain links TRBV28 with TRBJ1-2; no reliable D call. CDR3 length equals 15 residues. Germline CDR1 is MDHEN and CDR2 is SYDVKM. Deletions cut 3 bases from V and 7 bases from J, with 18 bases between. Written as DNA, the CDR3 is TGTGCCAGCAGTTTGTATGGACCAGCGGTAGGTGGCTACACCTTC. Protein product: CASSLYGPAVGGYTF.

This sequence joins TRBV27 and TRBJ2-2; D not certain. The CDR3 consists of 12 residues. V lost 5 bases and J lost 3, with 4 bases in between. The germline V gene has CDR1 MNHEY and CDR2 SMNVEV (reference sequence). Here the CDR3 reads CASSQYTGELFF. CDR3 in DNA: TGTGCCAGCAGTCAGTACACCGGGGAGCTGTTTTTT.

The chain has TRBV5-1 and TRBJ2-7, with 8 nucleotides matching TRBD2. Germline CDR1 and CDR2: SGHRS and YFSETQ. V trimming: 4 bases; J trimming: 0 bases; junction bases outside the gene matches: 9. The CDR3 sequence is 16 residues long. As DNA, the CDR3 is TGCGCCAGCAGCAATGGTCCGGGAGGGAGCTCCTACGAGCAGTACTTC. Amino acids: CASSNGPGGSSYEQYF.

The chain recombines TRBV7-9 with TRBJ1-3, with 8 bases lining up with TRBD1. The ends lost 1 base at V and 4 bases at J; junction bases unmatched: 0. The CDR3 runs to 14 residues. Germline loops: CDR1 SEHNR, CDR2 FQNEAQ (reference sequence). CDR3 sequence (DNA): TGTGCCAGCAGCTTAGGGACAGGGGGAAACACCATATATTTT. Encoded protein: CASSLGTGGNTIYF.

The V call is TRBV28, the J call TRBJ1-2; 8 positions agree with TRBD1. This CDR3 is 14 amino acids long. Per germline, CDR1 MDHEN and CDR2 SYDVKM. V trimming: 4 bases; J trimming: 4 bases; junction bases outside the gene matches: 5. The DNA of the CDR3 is TGTGCCAGCAGTTCCCCCGACAGGGGCTATGGCTACACCTTC. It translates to CASSSPDRGYGYTF.

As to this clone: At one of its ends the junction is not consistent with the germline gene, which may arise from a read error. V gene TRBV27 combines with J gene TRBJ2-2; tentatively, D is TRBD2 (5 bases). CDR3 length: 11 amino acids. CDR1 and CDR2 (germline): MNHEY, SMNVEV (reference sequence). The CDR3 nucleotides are TGTGCCAGCAGTTTGTCCCGGGGAGCTGTTTTT. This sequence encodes CASSLSRGAVF.

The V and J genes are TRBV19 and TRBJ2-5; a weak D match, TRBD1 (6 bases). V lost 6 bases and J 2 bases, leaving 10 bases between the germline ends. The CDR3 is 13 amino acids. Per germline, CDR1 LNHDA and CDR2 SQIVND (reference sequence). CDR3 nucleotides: TGTGCCAGTAGCCAGGACAGACAAGAGACCCAGTACTTC. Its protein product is CASSQDRQETQYF.

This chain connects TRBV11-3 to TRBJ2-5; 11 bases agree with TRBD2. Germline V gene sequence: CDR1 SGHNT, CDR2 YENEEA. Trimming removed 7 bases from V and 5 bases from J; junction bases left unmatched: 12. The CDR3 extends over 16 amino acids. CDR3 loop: CASNHGTSGEGETQYF. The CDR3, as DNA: TGTGCCAGCAACCATGGGACTAGCGGAGAGGGGGAGACCCAGTACTTC.

CDR3: CASSPTYSGYEQYF. The DNA for the CDR3 is TGTGCCAGCAGTCCGACCTACTCAGGGTACGAGCAGTACTTC. This chain connects TRBV27 to TRBJ2-7; D might be TRBD1 (5 bases). V was shortened by 5 bases and J by 4 bases, with 15 bases between the two germline ends. Germline values: CDR1 MNHEY, CDR2 SMNVEV (reference sequence). The CDR3 length is 14 residues.

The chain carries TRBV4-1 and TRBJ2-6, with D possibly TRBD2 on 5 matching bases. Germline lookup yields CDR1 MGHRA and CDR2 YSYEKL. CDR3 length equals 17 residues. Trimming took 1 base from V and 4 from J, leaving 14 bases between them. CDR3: CASSQASRADGANVLTF. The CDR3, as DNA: TGCGCCAGCAGCCAAGCTTCGCGGGCGGACGGGGCCAACGTCCTGACTTTC.

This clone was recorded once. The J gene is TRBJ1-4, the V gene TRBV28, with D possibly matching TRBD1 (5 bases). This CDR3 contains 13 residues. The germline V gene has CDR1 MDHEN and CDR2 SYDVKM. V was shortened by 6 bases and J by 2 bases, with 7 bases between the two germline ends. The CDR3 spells CASREGTNEKLFF. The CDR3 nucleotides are TGTGCCAGCAGGGAGGGGACTAATGAAAAACTGTTTTTT.

In DNA, the CDR3 is TGTGCCAGCAGGGGAAATAGCGACACTGAAGCTTTCTTT. Its protein product is CASRGNSDTEAFF. The chain couples TRBV11-3 to TRBJ1-1; D unclear. V shed 6 bases and J shed 3 bases, with 11 bases lying between them. The CDR3 consists of 13 residues. Looked up from germline, CDR1 is SGHNT and CDR2 is YENEEA.